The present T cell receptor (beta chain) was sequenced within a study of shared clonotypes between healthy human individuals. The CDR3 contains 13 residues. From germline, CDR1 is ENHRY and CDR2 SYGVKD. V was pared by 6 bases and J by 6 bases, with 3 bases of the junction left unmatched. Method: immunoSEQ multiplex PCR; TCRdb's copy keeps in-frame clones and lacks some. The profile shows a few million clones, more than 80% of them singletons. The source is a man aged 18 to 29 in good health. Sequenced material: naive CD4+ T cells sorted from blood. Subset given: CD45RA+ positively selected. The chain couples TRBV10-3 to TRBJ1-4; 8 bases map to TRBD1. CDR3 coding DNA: TGTGCCATCAGGCCGGGACAGGATGAAAAACTGTTTTTT. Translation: CAIRPGQDEKLFF.